This T cell receptor beta chain was obtained from a study of response to subunit inactivated influenza vaccine. A single record per CDR3 protein comes from TCRdb applying MiXCR to the RT-PCR reads. This table holds around 490,000 distinct CDR3 sequences, around 8% found once. Regarding the study as a whole: Few new T cells, the authors suggested, are recruited by each seasonal influenza vaccination.

On this clonotype: Its specificity is not known.

This CDR3 spans 13 amino acids. V dropped 3 bases and J dropped 8 bases, with 10 bases sitting between them. Germline-derived CDR1 and CDR2 are SGHAT and FQNNGV. The clonotype comes from a man aged 45 to 75 who received an inactivated influenza vaccine. Sequencing used PBMCs from blood, obtained around 25 months after vaccination. The chain is built from TRBV11-2 and TRBJ1-4; D remains unclear. CDR3 DNA: TGTGCCAGCAGCTTCGGAGTGGAGGAAAAACTGTTTTTT. This codes for CASSFGVEEKLFF.